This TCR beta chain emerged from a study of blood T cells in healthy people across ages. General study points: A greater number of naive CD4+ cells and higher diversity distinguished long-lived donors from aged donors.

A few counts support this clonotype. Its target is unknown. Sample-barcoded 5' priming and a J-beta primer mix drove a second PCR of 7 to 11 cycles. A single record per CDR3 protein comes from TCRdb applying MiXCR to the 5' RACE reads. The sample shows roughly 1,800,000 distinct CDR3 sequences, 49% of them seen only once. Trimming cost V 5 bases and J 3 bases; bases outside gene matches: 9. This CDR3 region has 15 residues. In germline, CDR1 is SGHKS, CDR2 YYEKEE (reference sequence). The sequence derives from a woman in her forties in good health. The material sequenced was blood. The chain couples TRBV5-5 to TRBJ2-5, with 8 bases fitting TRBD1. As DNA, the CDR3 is TGTGCCAGCAGAACCACAGGGGGTCAAGAAGAGACCCAGTACTTC. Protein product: CASRTTGGQEETQYF.